This TCR beta chain was captured in a study of T cell repertoires in cytomegalovirus infection. About the research overall: Both a matching HLA type and CMV infection were indicated by public TCR beta signatures. Overall study findings and caveats: Summed public TCR beta family frequency identified CMV carriers bearing the relevant HLA.

Using its own MiXCR run on the reads, TCRdb lists one record per CDR3 protein. This table holds 350,000 to 550,000 distinct CDR3 sequences, approximately 33% found once. To note about this clonotype: What it recognizes is unknown.

Trimming at V came to 1 base and at J to 5 bases, leaving 5 bases not matched to a gene. The CDR3 is made up of 15 amino acids. Sequencing input: PBMCs. The chain carries TRBV12-3 or TRBV12-4 and TRBJ2-3, with TRBD2 matching 8 bases. The receptor comes from a human donor in good health (CMV status not recorded). Some clones in this sample may be carry-over from other donors' samples. CDR3 protein: CASSLDGGAGDTQYF. CDR3 sequence (DNA): TGTGCCAGCAGTTTAGACGGGGGGGCCGGAGATACGCAGTATTTT.